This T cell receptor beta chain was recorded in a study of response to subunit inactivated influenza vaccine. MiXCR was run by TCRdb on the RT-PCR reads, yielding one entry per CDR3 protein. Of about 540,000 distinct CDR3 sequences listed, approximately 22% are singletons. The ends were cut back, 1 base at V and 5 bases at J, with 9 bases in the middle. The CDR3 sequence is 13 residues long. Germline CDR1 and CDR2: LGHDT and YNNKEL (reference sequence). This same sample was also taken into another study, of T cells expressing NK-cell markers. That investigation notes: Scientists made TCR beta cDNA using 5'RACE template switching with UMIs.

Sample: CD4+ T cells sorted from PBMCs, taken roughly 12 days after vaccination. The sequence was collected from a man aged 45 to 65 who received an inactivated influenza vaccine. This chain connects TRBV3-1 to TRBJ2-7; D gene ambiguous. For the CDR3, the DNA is TGTGCCAGCAGCCAAGTAGGTGGGAACGAGCAGTACTTC. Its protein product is CASSQVGGNEQYF.